The sequence of this T cell receptor (beta chain) was determined in a study of blood T cell repertoires in COVID-19. About the research overall: The United States, Italy and Spain supplied acute and convalescent COVID-19 samples. T cells, B-cell-depleted T cells, or PBMCs supplied cDNA or gDNA.

In the study's own analysis: Scientists estimated how many nucleated cells there were by amplifying reference gene primers. Assay: immunoSEQ multiplex PCR; the TCRdb copy retains only in-frame clones and omits some. V, J and clone size derive from that table, while D and trimming were established from the DNA sequence. The sample has roughly 140,000 clones, approximately 90% seen once; the top ten hold about 4.1%. Per germline, CDR1 SGHVS and CDR2 FQNEAQ. The CDR3 has 16 amino acids. V lost 5 bases and J lost 6; bases outside the gene matches: 11. The clonotype originates from a woman aged 60-75 years with active or convalescent COVID-19. The chain employs TRBV7-8 and TRBJ2-2; the match to TRBD1 covers 8 bases. The source material was peripheral blood. DNA for the CDR3: TGTGCCAGCAGCCGAGGTAGGCAGGGGGCATCCGGGGAGCTGTTTTTT. Protein: CASSRGRQGASGELFF.